This T cell receptor beta chain is drawn from a study of shared clonotypes between healthy human individuals. About the research overall: For every donor, three CD4 naive, three CD4 memory, two CD8 naive and one CD8 memory plates were used.

The CDR3 totals 20 residues. CDR1 is WNHNN and CDR2 is SYGVQD in the germline V gene (reference sequence). Germline trimming cut 2 bases from V and 2 bases from J; bases unmatched to any gene: 13. Produced via immunoSEQ multiplex PCR; TCRdb's table is partial and in-frame only. The sample lists roughly 2.5 million clones, 90% to 95% occurring once. Overall study findings and caveats: Roughly 5% of naive CD4 clonotypes were shared across four donors. Across subsets, estimated richness was generally greater for naive than for memory populations.

On this clone itself: Its target is unknown.

The TCR originated in a man aged 18-30 years in good health. Specimen: naive CD4+ T cells sorted from blood. As for subset: CD45RA+ positively selected. The V and J genes are TRBV10-1 and TRBJ2-3; 13 nucleotides line up with TRBD2. This CDR3 reads CASSETLLAGGPWVTDTQYF. The DNA for the CDR3 is TGCGCCAGCAGTGAGACGTTACTAGCGGGAGGGCCCTGGGTCACAGATACGCAGTATTTT.